This T cell receptor beta chain was observed in a study of regulatory T cells in long-lasting Graves disease. This clonotype occurred a few times. Time point meaning: newly diagnosed GD, antithyroid drugs for less than 3 months. Generation of the TCR library employed RNA extracted from PBMCs. Both iRepertoire HTBI primers and Arm-PCR of CDR3 regions were used to build the TCR beta libraries. TCRdb used MiXCR to reprocess the multiplex PCR reads, holding one entry per CDR3 protein. This sample carries about 460,000 distinct CDR3 sequences, about 15% of them seen once, and the ten largest clones take about 15%. Another study also made use of these data, one on T cells in Graves' hyperthyroidism and ophthalmopathy.

The specimen comprised peripheral blood mononuclear cells (PBMCs), sampled at new diagnosis, from a patient treated with antithyroid drugs. This TCR was recovered from a woman between 50 and 59 years old with Graves disease.

The CDR3 loop is CASSPTGGRMNTEAFF. CDR3 sequence (DNA): TGTGCCAGCAGCCCCACCGGTGGTCGTATGAACACTGAAGCTTTCTTT. The chain uses TRBV5-6 and TRBJ1-1; D not certain. The V gene lost 4 bases and the J gene lost 0 bases, with 16 bases spanning the gap. This CDR3 has 16 amino acids. Germline V CDR1 and CDR2: SGHDT, YYEEEE.